This T cell receptor (beta chain) was observed in a study of shared clonotypes between healthy human individuals. V was pared by 1 base and J by 7 bases, with 2 bases between. Looked up from germline, CDR1 is LGHNT and CDR2 is FRNRAP. The CDR3 extends over 11 amino acids. Study-wide findings and caveats: Naive subsets generally had larger estimated richness than memory subsets. Compared with clonotypes that all four donors shared, non-shared clonotypes had lower generation probabilities.

This clone was detected once. Its antigen is unidentified. The identical CDR3 is also encoded by other nucleotide sequences in the sample. The study enrolled healthy HIV-negative adults without recent acute infections or vaccinations as donors. TCRdb's copy holds only in-frame clones and misses some; the assay was immunoSEQ multiplex PCR. The table has about 2.4 million clones, approximately 93% seen once. The V gene is TRBV12-5, the J gene TRBJ2-1, with no clear D. Sequencing input: naive CD4+ T cells from PBMCs. Stated subset: CD45RA+ positively selected. This sequence originates from a young man in good health. Some clones in this sample may be carry-over from other donors' samples. The CDR3 sequence: CASGLGNEQFF. In DNA form, the CDR3 reads TGTGCTAGTGGTTTGGGTAATGAGCAGTTCTTC.